This TCR beta chain was observed in a study of blood T cell repertoires in COVID-19. Background on the study: From the United States, Italy and Spain came samples of acute and convalescent COVID-19.

This clone showed up just once. Authors' analysis steps: Reference gene primer amplification yielded estimated nucleated cell counts. The repertoire was sequenced with immunoSEQ multiplex PCR; TCRdb's copy has only in-frame clones and lacks some. V, J and clone size reflect that table, while D and trimming were determined from the DNA. Of under 200,000 clones in the sample, approximately 88% were seen once. Sequencing was done on a sample of peripheral blood. This TCR came from an elderly woman with active or convalescent COVID-19.

The DNA of the CDR3 is TGTGCCAGCAGCTTAACCCAGGGGTTCTACGAGCAGTACTTC. Residues: CASSLTQGFYEQYF. The chain joins TRBV7-9 to TRBJ2-7, with D possibly TRBD1 on 6 matching bases. V dropped 2 bases and J dropped 3 bases, with 11 bases sitting between them. CDR1 and CDR2 (germline): SEHNR, FQNEAQ (reference sequence). The CDR3 totals 14 residues.